The clone carrying this T cell receptor gamma chain was recorded once. Its antigen is undetermined. Per germline, CDR1 EGSTGY and CDR2 YDSYTSSV. The length of the CDR3 is 16 residues. V gave up 5 bases and J gave up 0 bases; unmatched junction bases: 9. These data come from a study of human gamma delta and Vdelta1 T cells. Study-level results: Acute myeloid leukemia was reportedly broadly targeted by polyclonal Delta One T cells.

TCRdb processed the PCR reads again with the CATT caller. Altogether thousands of gamma-chain clones are present, about 32% being singletons, with the ten largest covering under 3%. The origin of this receptor is a human donor in good health. The rearrangement uses TRGV4 and TRGJP1. Material for sequencing was Vdelta1 gamma-delta T cells from blood grown in culture (DOT cells). The chain's CDR3 is CATWGWGDTTGWFKIF. The CDR3 coding sequence is TGTGCCACCTGGGGCTGGGGGGATACCACTGGTTGGTTCAAGATATTT.